This is a list of T cell receptor beta chains from one sample in a study of tumor-infiltrating lymphocytes in primary liver carcinoma. TCRdb re-analysed the multiplex PCR reads in MiXCR, keeping a single row per CDR3 protein. The table has about 200,000 distinct CDR3 sequences, around three fifths seen once. The sample comprised peripheral blood. The receptors come from a woman aged 55-69 years with primary liver carcinoma and hepatitis B virus infection. The conserved cysteine and the conserved F or W are not part of the CDR3 here.

j_call,cdr3_length,v_call,cdr3_aa
TRBJ2-3,13,TRBV7-9,ANNPGQGSTDTQY
TRBJ2-6,11,TRBV5-1,ASNPAGANVLT
TRBJ2-3,14,TRBV6-1,ASSEAAAQVVNTQY
TRBJ2-3,14,TRBV5-1,ASSLRGAASTDTQY
TRBJ2-7,13,TRBV28,ASSPSGGGDYEQY
TRBJ2-3,17,TRBV5-4,ASSRRTSGRRDASDTQY
TRBJ2-2,14,TRBV30,AWRSSGRRDTVELF
TRBJ2-7,11,TRBV6-5,ASSRNRLDEQY
TRBJ2-1,13,TRBV11-3,AGSLDRGSANAQF
TRBJ2-3,12,TRBV11-2,ANSPRSSTDTQY
TRBJ2-1,13,TRBV4-1,ASSRALSRNNEQF
TRBJ2-5,14,TRBV5-6,ASSLGGLAVQETQY
TRBJ1-2,13,TRBV6-5,ASRIRRTADYGYT
TRBJ2-1,11,TRBV11-2,ACSLVTYNERF
TRBJ1-2,15,TRBV11-2,TSSHYWGGRRAYGYT
TRBJ1-1,16,TRBV4-1,ASSPSPDGTPLKTEAF
TRBJ2-1,15,TRBV4-1,ASSQGGLASSYNEQF
TRBJ2-5,11,TRBV6-5,ASSNRVQETQY
TRBJ2-7,11,TRBV12-3/TRBV12-4,ASRKGGLNEQY
TRBJ1-4,13,TRBV11-2,ASSPTSMVNEKLF
TRBJ2-3,13,TRBV11-1,ASSQTPGVTDTQY
TRBJ2-7,14,TRBV11-2,ASSLIPGQGIGDQC
TRBJ2-5,11,TRBV11-3,TSSGGSRETQY
TRBJ1-6,12,TRBV5-1,ASRVGGLDSPLH
TRBJ1-3,12,TRBV14,AGPLGPLGNTIY
TRBJ2-7,12,TRBV5-1,ASSVSGASYEQY
TRBJ1-1,10,TRBV6-2/TRBV6-3,ASGTRNTEAF
TRBJ2-3,14,TRBV12-5,ASGNGLAGDTDTQY
TRBJ2-7,16,TRBV11-2,ASSSSSGGTGSSYEQY
TRBJ2-5,12,TRBV2,ASSVRRARETQY
TRBJ1-6,14,TRBV24-1,ATSDKIADYNSPLH
TRBJ2-7,13,TRBV5-4,ASSGPGQGSYEQY
TRBJ1-5,12,TRBV28,ASVEGGDNQPQH
TRBJ2-7,14,TRBV5-1,ASSLGFGTPPYEQY
TRBJ1-5,13,TRBV30,AWSRGARGNQPQH
TRBJ1-2,9,TRBV6-6,VTRRDLGFN
TRBJ2-3,12,TRBV12-3/TRBV12-4,ASSLAGGTHTQY
TRBJ2-2,11,TRBV6-2/TRBV6-3,ASSPTSSRTLF
TRBJ2-2,13,TRBV11-2,ANSLFRGNTGELF
TRBJ2-3,13,TRBV30,ACPPSGSLTDTQY
TRBJ1-2,9,TRBV5-4,ASSQDTGYT
TRBJ2-3,13,TRBV11-3,ASSLGRALTDMQY
TRBJ2-1,12,TRBV14,ASSPLDSGFEQF
TRBJ2-3,13,TRBV29-1,SVGRGALGTDTQY
TRBJ2-1,13,TRBV11-3,DSSSNLVGQAEQF